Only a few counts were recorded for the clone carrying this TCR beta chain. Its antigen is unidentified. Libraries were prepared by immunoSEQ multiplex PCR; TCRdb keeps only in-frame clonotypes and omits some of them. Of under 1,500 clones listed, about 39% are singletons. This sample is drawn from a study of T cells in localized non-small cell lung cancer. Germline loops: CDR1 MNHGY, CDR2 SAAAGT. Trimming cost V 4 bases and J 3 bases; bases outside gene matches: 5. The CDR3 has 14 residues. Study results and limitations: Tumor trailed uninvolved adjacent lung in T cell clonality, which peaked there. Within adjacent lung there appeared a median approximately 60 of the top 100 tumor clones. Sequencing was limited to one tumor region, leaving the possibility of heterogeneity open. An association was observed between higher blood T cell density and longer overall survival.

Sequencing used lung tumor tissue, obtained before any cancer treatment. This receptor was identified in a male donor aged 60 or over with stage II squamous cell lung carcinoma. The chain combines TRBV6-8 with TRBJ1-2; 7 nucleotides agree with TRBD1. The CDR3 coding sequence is TGTGCCAGCAGTTTGCTCGGGACAGACTATGGCTACACCTTC. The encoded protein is CASSLLGTDYGYTF.